The next 29 T cell receptor beta chains were all read from a single sample in a study of CD8+ T cells in alopecia areata (dated 2018 in TCRdb). In light of the paper, this sample's time point label describes: about four weeks on oral tofacitinib. In light of the paper, this sample's treatment or condition label describes: oral pan-JAK inhibitor, 5-10 mg twice daily. Library preparation used the immunoSEQ multiplex PCR assay. RNA was extracted from all samples and reverse transcribed into cDNA as template for TCR sequencing. Imported from immuneACCESS, the table was reduced by TCRdb to in-frame sequences with V and J called. These copies leave out some clones; in studies compared against another copy, an unresolved V gene accounts for under half, and the cause of the remainder is not known. Within this sample are some 200,000 clones, with approximately 60% of them counted one time only. Less than 3.5% of the sample belongs to the ten largest clones.

Source: CD4+ T cells sorted from blood, taken at week 4, from a patient treated with tofacitinib. These receptors all come from a human donor with alopecia areata.

The CDR3 nucleotides read TGTGCCAGCAGTTCCGGGACGTCGGAAGGGGAGACCCAGTACTTC. It yields the protein CASSSGTSEGETQYF. The V call is TRBV4-2, the J call TRBJ2-5; D is tentatively TRBD1 or TRBD2 (5 bases each). Germline CDR1 LGHNA, CDR2 YNFKEQ. V gave up 6 bases and J gave up 5 bases, with 19 bases separating them. CDR3 length equals 15 residues.

This chain connects TRBV29-1 to TRBJ1-2; D remains ambiguous. This CDR3 spans 14 amino acids. Deletions cut 6 bases from V and 1 base from J, with 15 bases between. Germline assignment: CDR1 SQVTM and CDR2 ANQGSEA. CDR3 amino acids: CSVLVGRNNYGYTF. The CDR3 nucleotides are TGCAGCGTCCTGGTCGGACGTAATAACTATGGCTACACCTTC.

This clone was observed a few times. This chain's CDR3 is CAGDRGTQETQYF. CDR3 in DNA: TGTGCCGGAGACAGGGGGACCCAAGAGACCCAGTACTTC. The chain combines TRBV2 with TRBJ2-5, with 9 bases aligning to TRBD1. The trim removed 11 bases at V and 1 base at J, leaving 5 bases unmatched. Germline CDR1 reads SNHLY; CDR2 reads FYNNEI. The CDR3 has 13 amino acids.

CDR3 amino acids: CASSLIGSNYGYTF. The CDR3 region has the DNA TGTGCCAGCAGTTTAATTGGGTCGAACTATGGCTACACCTTC. This rearrangement joins TRBV27 to TRBJ1-2; D gene ambiguous. The germline V and J ends were trimmed by 2 bases and 2 bases, with 9 bases remaining between them. The CDR3 sequence is 14 residues long. CDR1 is MNHEY, CDR2 SMNVEV, per germline (reference sequence).

The chain couples TRBV30 to TRBJ1-2, with a weak D call TRBD1 (6 bases). V lost 0 bases and J 4 bases, leaving 12 bases between the germline ends. The CDR3 is made up of 14 amino acids. Germline loops: CDR1 GTSNPN, CDR2 SVGIG (reference sequence). This chain's CDR3 is CAWSVVGAFYGYTF. As DNA, the CDR3 is TGTGCCTGGAGTGTAGTGGGGGCCTTCTATGGCTACACCTTC.

The chain carries TRBV7-8 and TRBJ2-3; D is perhaps TRBD1 or TRBD2 (6 bases each). Trimming pared 5 bases from V and 4 bases from J, leaving 13 bases between. This CDR3 contains 14 residues. Looked up from germline, CDR1 is SGHVS and CDR2 is FQNEAQ. This CDR3 is CASSRPGAADTQYF. In DNA, the CDR3 is TGTGCCAGCAGCCGCCCGGGGGCCGCAGATACGCAGTATTTT. The variable domain in full, completed from reference TRBV7-8 and TRBJ2-3, reads GAGVSQSPRYKVAKRGQDVALRCDPISGHVSLFWYQQALGQGPEFLTYFQNEAQLDKSGLPSDRFFAERPEGSVSTLKIQRTQQEDSAVYLCASSRPGAADTQYFGPGTRLTVL.

This rearrangement joins TRBV29-1 to TRBJ1-1; D unresolved. CDR1 and CDR2 (germline): SQVTM, ANQGSEA. V was trimmed by 7 bases and J by 3 bases, leaving 9 bases between them. The CDR3 has 11 residues. CDR3 region: CSGGEDTEAFF. The CDR3, as DNA: TGCAGCGGGGGAGAGGACACTGAAGCTTTCTTT.

This clone has just one count. The J gene is TRBJ1-4, the V gene TRBV30; D unclear. The CDR3 sequence is 13 residues long. Trimming removed 1 base from V and 5 bases from J, with 8 bases in between. Germline V gene sequence: CDR1 GTSNPN, CDR2 SVGIG (reference sequence). Here the CDR3 reads CAWSAQPNEKLFF. The CDR3 coding sequence is TGTGCCTGGAGTGCGCAGCCGAATGAAAAACTGTTTTTT.

The rearrangement uses TRBV5-1 and TRBJ2-7, with 8 bases fitting TRBD2. J was trimmed by 3 bases and V by 3 bases; bases with no gene match: 8. The CDR3 extends over 15 amino acids. Germline values: CDR1 SGHRS, CDR2 YFSETQ. CDR3 nucleotides: TGCGCCAGCAGCTCAACCCGGACTAGCTTCTACGAGCAGTACTTC. Protein sequence: CASSSTRTSFYEQYF.

This sequence joins TRBV4-1 and TRBJ2-5; D gene unclear. Trimming cost V 0 bases and J 8 bases, with 10 bases left between them. This CDR3 region has 13 residues. The germline V gene has CDR1 MGHRA and CDR2 YSYEKL. CDR3 DNA: TGCGCCAGCAGCCAAGATCGAGCAGGAACCCAGTACTTC. The encoded protein is CASSQDRAGTQYF.

The chain couples TRBV7-2 to TRBJ1-2; tentative D call: TRBD1 (6 bases). The CDR3 totals 15 residues. The germline V and J ends were trimmed by 5 bases and 6 bases, with 19 bases remaining between them. CDR1 SGHTA and CDR2 FQGNSA come from the germline V gene. The chain's CDR3 is CASSPEYTGYNGYTF. CDR3 DNA sequence: TGTGCCAGCAGCCCCGAATATACAGGGTACAATGGCTACACCTTC. The whole variable domain, filled in from reference TRBV7-2 and TRBJ1-2, reads GAGVSQSPSNKVTEKGKDVELRCDPISGHTALYWYRQSLGQGLEFLIYFQGNSAPDKSGLPSDRFSAERTGGSVSTLTIQRTQQEDSAVYLCASSPEYTGYNGYTFGSGTRLTVV.

This clone was recorded only once. The chain is built from TRBV5-1 and TRBJ2-2, with D hard to call. Trimming left V 1 base short and J 4 bases short, with 5 bases between. The CDR3 runs to 13 residues. Germline-derived CDR1 and CDR2 are SGHRS and YFSETQ. CDR3 bases: TGCGCCAGCAGCTTGAAGAGCACCGGGGAGCTGTTTTTT. Protein sequence: CASSLKSTGELFF.

This clone was counted between two and nine times. The V call is TRBV29-1, the J call TRBJ1-2, with 7 bases aligning to TRBD1. After removal of 4 bases from V and 4 bases from J, the junction contained 9 bases not matched to a gene. The length of the CDR3 is 14 residues. Germline-derived CDR1 and CDR2 are SQVTM and ANQGSEA. CDR3 sequence: CSVGIKQGFYGYTF. CDR3 coding DNA: TGCAGCGTTGGGATAAAACAGGGGTTCTATGGCTACACCTTC.

CDR3 nucleotide sequence: TGTGCCAGCTCCCCTGGGGAGGTGAATGAGCAGTTCTTC. This encodes CASSPGEVNEQFF. The chain couples TRBV18 to TRBJ2-1, with TRBD2 as a possible D gene (6 bases). This CDR3 is built from 13 residues. Germline V gene sequence: CDR1 KGHSH, CDR2 LQKENI. Trimming removed 6 bases at V and 7 bases at J, with 13 bases between.

V is TRBV5-1 and J is TRBJ2-5, with 8 bases lining up with TRBD1. V dropped 1 base and J dropped 4; count of bases not matched to a gene: 6. CDR1 SGHRS and CDR2 YFSETQ come from the germline V gene. The CDR3 totals 15 residues. This chain's CDR3 is CASSLYQGARETQYF. CDR3 DNA: TGCGCCAGCAGCTTGTACCAGGGGGCTCGAGAGACCCAGTACTTC. Together with reference TRBV5-1 and TRBJ2-5, the CDR3 gives the full variable domain: KAGVTQTPRYLIKTRGQQVTLSCSPISGHRSVSWYQQTPGQGLQFLFEYFSETQRNKGNFPGRFSGRQFSNSRSEMNVSTLELGDSALYLCASSLYQGARETQYFGPGTRLLVL.

This clone turned up a few times. This sequence joins TRBV19 and TRBJ2-2; TRBD1 matches at 7 bases. The CDR3 totals 15 residues. The V and J ends lost 0 bases and 5 bases, in that order; junction bases with no gene match: 3. Germline V lookup: CDR1 LNHDA, CDR2 SQIVND (reference sequence). This CDR3 reads CASSIDRGLTGELFF. The DNA of the CDR3 is TGTGCCAGTAGTATAGACAGGGGGTTGACCGGGGAGCTGTTTTTT.

The chain is built from TRBV4-1 and TRBJ1-1; 8 bases map to TRBD1. The CDR3 totals 17 residues. Per germline, CDR1 MGHRA and CDR2 YSYEKL. After removal of 6 bases from V and 1 base from J, the junction contained 13 bases not matched to a gene. As DNA, the CDR3 is TGCGCCAGCAGTCGGCCCCGGGACAGGCCGACGAACACTGAAGCTTTCTTT. Translating gives CASSRPRDRPTNTEAFF.

The V call is TRBV15, the J call TRBJ1-2; no clear D gene. The germline CDR1 and CDR2 sequences are LNHNV and YYDKDF (reference sequence). V lost 3 bases to trimming and J lost 0 bases, with 8 bases between them. CDR3 length equals 14 residues. The CDR3 coding sequence is TGTGCCACCAGCAGTGGCAGGTCTAACTATGGCTACACCTTC. Translated: CATSSGRSNYGYTF. The entire variable domain, with the rest obtained from reference TRBV15 and TRBJ1-2, is as follows: DAMVIQNPRYQVTQFGKPVTLSCSQTLNHNVMYWYQQKSSQAPKLLFHYYDKDFNNEADTPDNFQSRRPNTSFCFLDIRSPGLGDTAMYLCATSSGRSNYGYTFGSGTRLTVV.

This clone was counted between two and nine times. The chain joins TRBV25-1 to TRBJ1-2; D is possibly TRBD1 (5 bases). This CDR3 region has 13 residues. The germline gives CDR1 MGHDK, CDR2 SYGVNS. V lost 7 bases and J 4 bases, leaving 13 bases between the germline ends. CDR3: CASNYDGGYGYTF. The CDR3 region has the DNA TGTGCCAGCAACTATGATGGGGGCTATGGCTACACCTTC.

This chain links TRBV5-1 with TRBJ1-2, with D unclear. CDR3 length: 16 amino acids. Deletions cut 1 base from V and 8 bases from J, with 21 bases between. CDR1 and CDR2 from the germline V gene are SGHRS and YFSETQ. Here the CDR3 reads CASSLSVPVTETGYTF. CDR3 sequence (DNA): TGCGCCAGCAGCTTGTCCGTACCGGTGACGGAGACCGGCTACACCTTC.

This clone turned up a few times. The rearrangement links TRBV10-3 to TRBJ1-2; D ambiguous. V shed 10 bases and J shed 3 bases, with 12 bases lying between them. Per germline, CDR1 ENHRY and CDR2 SYGVKD. This CDR3 region has 12 residues. The CDR3 sequence: CATQIRDYGYTF. The CDR3 DNA sequence: TGTGCCACGCAAATCCGGGACTATGGCTACACCTTC.

The V gene is TRBV7-6, the J gene TRBJ2-5, with TRBD1 identical over 8 bases. Trimming cost V 3 bases and J 1 base; bases outside gene matches: 4. The CDR3 extends over 15 amino acids. CDR1 and CDR2 from the germline V gene are SGHVS and FNYEAQ. This CDR3 reads CASSFLDRGQETQYF. DNA for the CDR3: TGTGCCAGCAGCTTCCTCGACAGGGGCCAAGAGACCCAGTACTTC.

This clone showed up just a few times. The rearrangement links TRBV28 to TRBJ1-6, with a weak D call TRBD1 (5 bases). The CDR3 has 18 residues. The V and J ends lost 5 bases and 8 bases respectively, with 25 bases between them. Per the germline V gene, CDR1 is MDHEN and CDR2 is SYDVKM. The CDR3 is CASSLAGPPSIRHSPLHF. The CDR3 DNA is TGTGCCAGCAGTCTGGCGGGACCCCCATCGATAAGGCATTCACCCCTCCACTTT.

This sequence joins TRBV11-2 and TRBJ1-2, with 8 bases lining up with TRBD1. This CDR3 has 13 residues. After removal of 5 bases from V and 8 bases from J, the junction contained 7 bases not matched to a gene. In germline, CDR1 is SGHAT, CDR2 FQNNGV. In DNA form, the CDR3 reads TGTGCCAGCAGCCCCAGGACAGGGCTGGGCTACACCTTC. It translates to CASSPRTGLGYTF.

The chain links TRBV9 to TRBJ1-1, with 10 bases that match TRBD1. Trimming cost V 0 bases and J 4 bases; bases outside gene matches: 3. This CDR3 contains 15 residues. Germline CDR1 and CDR2: SGDLS and YYNGEE. CDR3 in DNA: TGTGCCAGCAGCGTAGACCGGGACAGGGGCACTGAAGCTTTCTTT. Translated: CASSVDRDRGTEAFF.

This sequence joins TRBV7-3 and TRBJ2-3, with 8 bases identical to TRBD1. V shed 1 base and J 4 bases; nucleotides not matched to a gene: 7. The germline V gene has CDR1 SGHTA and CDR2 FQGTGA. The CDR3 is made up of 16 amino acids. The CDR3 loop reads CASSLMARGQSDTQYF. Written as DNA, the CDR3 is TGTGCCAGCAGCTTAATGGCCAGGGGGCAGTCAGATACGCAGTATTTT.

V and J are TRBV7-8 and TRBJ1-5; 7 positions match TRBD1. The CDR3 contains 14 residues. The junction had 5 bases not matched to a gene; V was cut back by 1 base and J by 8 bases. Germline loops: CDR1 SGHVS, CDR2 FQNEAQ. The CDR3 nucleotides read TGTGCCAGCAGCTTAGACAGGGGACAGAAGCCCCAGCATTTT. It is translated as CASSLDRGQKPQHF.

The chain recombines TRBV29-1 with TRBJ2-5; D is ambiguous. V was clipped by 4 bases and J by 1 base, with 7 bases between them. The CDR3 sequence is 12 residues long. Germline CDR1 and CDR2: SQVTM and ANQGSEA. In nucleotides, the CDR3 is TGCAGCGTTGGGCACCTCCAAGAGACCCAGTACTTC. Its translation: CSVGHLQETQYF.

The J gene is TRBJ2-1, the V gene TRBV30; 10 bases are a match to TRBD1. The CDR3 length is 16 residues. Germline trimming cut 2 bases from V and 9 bases from J; bases unmatched to any gene: 13. CDR1 GTSNPN and CDR2 SVGIG come from the germline V gene (reference sequence). The CDR3 DNA is TGTGCCTGGAGTTCAGAAGGGACAGGGGTGAGGGTTGAGCAGTTCTTC. Amino acid sequence: CAWSSEGTGVRVEQFF.